These 18 T cell receptor beta chains share one sample of origin, sequenced in a study of beta chain features in type 1 diabetes. Study observations and caveats: People with Type 1 diabetes carried modestly yet significantly shorter TCRB CDR3s in all four CD4+ subsets.

Their antigen targets remain unknown. TCRB transcripts that were expressed got sequenced, as all of the isolated RNA had been reverse transcribed. Assay used: immunoSEQ multiplex PCR; TCRdb lists only in-frame clones, some missing. The top ten hold about 0.01% of the sample, which has around 360,000 clones, approximately 12% seen once. The source material was naive CD4+ T cells from blood. The receptors originated from a woman younger than 35 with type 1 diabetes.

The rearrangement joins TRBV7-2 to TRBJ1-2, with D perhaps TRBD1 (5 bases). The CDR3 extends over 13 amino acids. V was cut by 5 bases and J by 6 bases, with 13 bases left in between. Germline CDR1 and CDR2: SGHTA and FQGNSA. The CDR3 region is CASSPREGDGYTF. CDR3 DNA sequence: TGTGCCAGCAGCCCCAGGGAAGGCGATGGCTACACCTTC.

This clone has only a few counts. The chain is built from TRBV7-2 and TRBJ2-7; 9 nucleotides align to TRBD1. The CDR3 is 12 amino acids. V shed 5 bases and J 6 bases; nucleotides not matched to a gene: 2. CDR1 SGHTA and CDR2 FQGNSA come from the germline V gene. This CDR3 reads CASSRTGVEQYF. As DNA, the CDR3 is TGTGCCAGCAGCAGGACAGGGGTCGAGCAGTACTTC.

The chain couples TRBV9 to TRBJ2-1; TRBD2 matches 9 bases. The CDR3 spans 15 residues. CDR1 and CDR2 (germline): SGDLS, YYNGEE. J lost 5 bases, V lost 0 bases, and 3 bases had no gene match. DNA for the CDR3: TGTGCCAGCAGCGTAGGCGGGAGGGGTAACAATGAGCAGTTCTTC. This codes for CASSVGGRGNNEQFF.

The rearrangement uses TRBV7-2 and TRBJ2-7; possibly TRBD2 for D (6 bases). Trimming stripped 1 base from V and 0 bases from J, with 16 bases between. This CDR3 has 17 residues. Germline V CDR1 and CDR2: SGHTA, FQGNSA. CDR3 sequence (DNA): TGTGCCAGCAGCTTAGTGGGTGGAGGGGCCCGCTCCTACGAGCAGTACTTC. It encodes CASSLVGGGARSYEQYF.

The chain carries TRBV5-6 and TRBJ1-1; the D is unclear. The CDR3 is 11 residues long. V lost 1 base and J 8 bases, leaving 6 bases between the germline ends. CDR1 and CDR2 (germline): SGHDT, YYEEEE. For the CDR3, the DNA is TGTGCCAGCAGCTTGAACAGAGAAGCTTTCTTT. It specifies CASSLNREAFF.

The sample holds a few counts of this clone. The rearrangement links TRBV5-1 to TRBJ2-1; TRBD2 matches at 11 bases. The J segment lost 8 bases and the V segment lost 7 bases, leaving 8 bases of the junction unmatched. The germline V gene has CDR1 SGHRS and CDR2 YFSETQ. This CDR3 has 14 residues. The CDR3 nucleotides read TGCGCCAGCGGCACACTAGCGGGGGCGGATGAGCAGTTCTTC. It specifies CASGTLAGADEQFF. Drawing the rest from reference TRBV5-1 and TRBJ2-1, the complete variable domain is KAGVTQTPRYLIKTRGQQVTLSCSPISGHRSVSWYQQTPGQGLQFLFEYFSETQRNKGNFPGRFSGRQFSNSRSEMNVSTLELGDSALYLCASGTLAGADEQFFGPGTRLTVL.

In this sample, this clone turned up a few times. This sequence joins TRBV28 and TRBJ1-5, with D perhaps matching TRBD1 (6 bases). Trimming stripped 5 bases from V and 7 bases from J, with 15 bases between. CDR3 length: 14 residues. Germline loops: CDR1 MDHEN, CDR2 SYDVKM. The DNA of the CDR3 is TGTGCCAGCAGTGCGTACAGGGTTGGGCAGCCCCAGCATTTT. It translates to CASSAYRVGQPQHF.

V and J are TRBV5-1 and TRBJ2-2; 8 bases match TRBD2. The V gene's germline CDR1 is SGHRS and CDR2 YFSETQ. This CDR3 spans 19 amino acids. Trimming at V came to 3 bases and at J to 0 bases, leaving 13 bases not matched to a gene. Here the CDR3 reads CASSSLPRGDPSNTGELFF. The CDR3 coding sequence is TGCGCCAGCAGCTCACTCCCGCGGGGGGACCCATCGAACACCGGGGAGCTGTTTTTT.

V usage is TRBV15 and J usage is TRBJ1-4; D is unresolved. Trimming removed 3 bases at V and 8 bases at J, with 13 bases between. Looked up from germline, CDR1 is LNHNV and CDR2 is YYDKDF (reference sequence). CDR3 length equals 14 residues. The CDR3 loop reads CATSRNLRGEKLFF. CDR3 coding DNA: TGTGCCACCAGCAGGAATCTTCGCGGGGAAAAACTGTTTTTT.

This clone was recorded a few times. The rearrangement uses TRBV28 and TRBJ2-2; D is uncertain. V dropped 3 bases and J dropped 0 bases, with 5 bases sitting between them. This CDR3 region has 14 residues. Germline CDR1 MDHEN, CDR2 SYDVKM. The CDR3 DNA is TGTGCCAGCAGTTTCGGGTCGAACACCGGGGAGCTGTTTTTT. It encodes CASSFGSNTGELFF.

This chain uses TRBV30 with TRBJ2-7, with 9 positions matching TRBD1. This CDR3 has 12 amino acids. CDR1 and CDR2 (germline): GTSNPN, SVGIG (reference sequence). Trimming cost V 8 bases and J 4 bases; bases outside gene matches: 6. The CDR3 sequence is CAIQGARYEQYF. DNA of the CDR3: TGTGCCATACAGGGGGCGCGGTACGAGCAGTACTTC.

The genes are TRBV7-2 and TRBJ2-7; D is undetermined. Germline CDR1 is SGHTA and CDR2 is FQGNSA. V was trimmed by 1 base and J by 4 bases, leaving 5 bases between them. The CDR3 loop spans 12 amino acids. The CDR3 nucleotides read TGTGCCAGCAGCTTAGAGCCGTACGAGCAGTACTTC. Amino acid sequence: CASSLEPYEQYF.

There are a few counts of this clone. This sequence joins TRBV30 and TRBJ2-3; possible D gene TRBD2, 5 bases. Germline V lookup: CDR1 GTSNPN, CDR2 SVGIG (reference sequence). The CDR3 totals 12 residues. V was trimmed by 0 bases and J by 6 bases, leaving 7 bases between them. The CDR3: CAWSVGGDTQYF. The CDR3 nucleotides are TGTGCCTGGAGTGTAGGCGGGGATACGCAGTATTTT.

This chain links TRBV4-3 with TRBJ2-1, with TRBD2 identical over 7 bases. The CDR3 consists of 17 residues. Germline assignment: CDR1 LGHNA and CDR2 YSLEER. V gave up 0 bases and J gave up 7 bases; unmatched junction bases: 12. The CDR3 nucleotides are TGCGCCAGCAGCCAAGAACCCGGTAGCGGGCCCCTGAATGAGCAGTTCTTC. Protein product: CASSQEPGSGPLNEQFF.

The V gene is TRBV4-1, the J gene TRBJ2-7; tentative D call: TRBD2 (6 bases). The V and J ends lost 3 bases and 2 bases respectively, with 14 bases between them. This CDR3 contains 15 residues. Looked up from germline, CDR1 is MGHRA and CDR2 is YSYEKL. The CDR3 nucleotides read TGCGCCAGCAGCCACCCATCGGAGGGAACCTACGAGCAGTACTTC. The encoded protein is CASSHPSEGTYEQYF.

This clone turned up a few times. The rearrangement uses TRBV11-3 and TRBJ2-3; D might be TRBD1 (5 bases). V lost 8 bases, J lost 0 bases, and 18 bases lay in between. Germline V gene lookup returns CDR1 SGHNT and CDR2 YENEEA. CDR3 length: 16 amino acids. CDR3 coding DNA: TGTGCCAGCGGCCGATCCGGCGACAGTAGCACAGATACGCAGTATTTT. It encodes CASGRSGDSSTDTQYF.

A few counts support this clone. The chain carries TRBV2 and TRBJ1-2, with 7 positions matching TRBD1. Germline trimming cut 2 bases from V and 4 bases from J; bases unmatched to any gene: 7. The CDR3 has 15 residues. The germline V gene has CDR1 SNHLY and CDR2 FYNNEI. CDR3 amino acids: CASSESGQRSYGYTF. The CDR3 region has the DNA TGTGCCAGCAGTGAATCGGGACAGAGGAGCTATGGCTACACCTTC.

This clone turned up a few times. CDR3 in amino acids: CASGQAVEQFF. The DNA of the CDR3 is TGTGCCTCAGGCCAGGCCGTTGAGCAGTTCTTC. V and J are TRBV30 and TRBJ2-1; unclear D gene. The length of the CDR3 is 11 residues. Germline V CDR1 and CDR2: GTSNPN, SVGIG (reference sequence). Trimming removed 7 bases from V and 9 bases from J, with 13 bases in between.